These T cell receptor beta chains were read from a single sample in a study of blood T cell repertoires in COVID-19. Using immunoSEQ multiplex PCR, the repertoire was profiled, and TCRdb retains in-frame clones only, with some absent. The sample consists of around 100,000 clones, roughly 92% of them appearing once. The specimen was peripheral blood. The source is a woman aged 45-59 years with COVID-19, enrolled during active disease. The CDR3 runs from the conserved cysteine through the conserved F or W. A D gene is named only where the DNA matches it firmly. Clone size, where shown, is once, few, many, or a class for clones that have expanded.

clone_size	v_call	j_call	d_call	cdr3_aa	cdr3_nt
NA	TRBV5-1	TRBJ2-7	TRBD2	CASSLAASTSGGWYEQYF	TGCGCCAGCAGCTTGGCCGCTTCTACTAGCGGGGGGTGGTACGAGCAGTACTTC
NA	TRBV9	TRBJ1-4	NA	CASSALDSYNEKLFF	TGTGCCAGCAGCGCGTTGGACAGCTATAATGAAAAACTGTTTTTT
NA	TRBV7-9	TRBJ2-5	TRBD1	CASSLDRDGTQYF	TGTGCCAGCAGCCTAGACAGGGATGGGACCCAGTACTTC
NA	TRBV18	TRBJ1-1	NA	CASSPPGRVGNTEAFF	TGTGCCAGCTCACCACCGGGCAGGGTTGGGAACACTGAAGCTTTCTTT
NA	TRBV12-5	TRBJ1-5	NA	CASGPGYQPQHF	TGTGCTAGTGGTCCAGGTTATCAGCCCCAGCATTTT
few	TRBV24-1	TRBJ1-1	NA	CATSAAGGANTEAFF	TGTGCCACCAGTGCAGCGGGGGGCGCGAACACTGAAGCTTTCTTT
NA	TRBV5-1	TRBJ1-2	TRBD1	CACGQGNPTNYGYTF	TGCGCCTGCGGACAGGGGAATCCTACTAACTATGGCTACACCTTC
NA	TRBV14	TRBJ1-1	NA	CASSQGVGGWDTEAFF	TGTGCCAGCAGCCAAGGTGTCGGAGGGTGGGACACTGAAGCTTTCTTT
NA	TRBV18	TRBJ2-3	NA	CASSPPVGSGEGDTQYF	TGTGCCAGCTCACCACCGGTAGGCTCAGGAGAGGGAGATACGCAGTATTTT
NA	TRBV24-1	TRBJ2-5	NA	CATSDGPSGETQYF	TGTGCCACCAGTGATGGTCCATCAGGCGAGACCCAGTACTTC
once	TRBV19	TRBJ1-6	TRBD1	CASSTLTGESPLHF	TGTGCCAGTAGTACCCTAACAGGGGAATCACCCCTCCACTTT
NA	TRBV19	TRBJ2-1	TRBD2	CASSMVRGGGEQFF	TGTGCCAGTAGTATGGTAAGGGGCGGGGGTGAGCAGTTCTTC
once	TRBV12-3/TRBV12-4	TRBJ1-1	TRBD1	CASSWDRGTEAFF	TGTGCCAGCAGTTGGGACAGGGGCACTGAAGCTTTCTTT
NA	TRBV6-1	TRBJ2-3	NA	CASSAFIGDRGNTQYF	TGTGCCAGCAGTGCATTCATCGGGGATAGGGGGAATACGCAGTATTTT
once	TRBV13	TRBJ1-2	NA	CASSIQLNYGYTF	TGTGCCAGCAGCATACAGCTTAACTATGGCTACACCTTC
NA	TRBV19	TRBJ1-1	NA	CASSIISTGEAFF	TGTGCCAGTAGTATAATCTCGACGGGAGAAGCTTTCTTT
NA	TRBV5-8	TRBJ1-3	NA	CASSPTPGGNTIYF	TGTGCCAGCAGCCCTACCCCGGGTGGAAACACCATATATTTT
NA	TRBV10-3	TRBJ2-3	NA	CATTSRVASSSTDTQYF	TGTGCCACCACCTCCCGCGTAGCCTCCTCCAGCACAGATACGCAGTATTTT
few	TRBV6-5	TRBJ1-5	TRBD1	CASRGNRGESQPQHF	TGTGCCAGCAGGGGGAACAGGGGGGAGAGTCAGCCCCAGCATTTT
NA	TRBV12-3/TRBV12-4	TRBJ1-2	NA	CASSFRGFYGYTF	TGTGCCAGCAGTTTTCGCGGGTTCTATGGCTACACCTTC
NA	TRBV19	TRBJ1-5	NA	CASSSRHREQNF	TGTGCCAGTAGTTCCCGACACAGGGAGCAGAATTTT
NA	TRBV6-5	TRBJ2-2	TRBD2	CASSDSGGRELFF	TGTGCCAGCAGTGACTCGGGGGGGAGGGAGCTGTTTTTT
NA	TRBV10-1	TRBJ2-1	TRBD2	CASSDSRGDSYNEQFF	TGCGCCAGCAGTGATTCGCGGGGGGACTCCTACAATGAGCAGTTCTTC
NA	TRBV6-4	TRBJ2-3	NA	CATSARVTDTQYF	TGTGCCACCTCGGCCAGGGTCACAGATACGCAGTATTTT
NA	TRBV12-5	TRBJ2-7	NA	CASGLGRRTANYEQYF	TGTGCTAGTGGTTTGGGGAGGCGGACAGCGAACTACGAGCAGTACTTC
few	TRBV6-2/TRBV6-3	TRBJ2-1	NA	CASSLSLLNEQFF	TGTGCCAGCAGTCTATCATTACTAAATGAGCAGTTCTTC
few	TRBV28	TRBJ1-3	NA	CASSSQQGSGNTIYF	TGTGCCAGCAGTTCCCAACAGGGCTCTGGAAACACCATATATTTT
NA	TRBV27	TRBJ2-4	NA	CASSLNGNIQYF	TGTGCCAGCAGTTTAAACGGAAACATTCAGTACTTC
NA	TRBV6-5	TRBJ2-1	TRBD2	CASRGEGGFYNEQFF	TGTGCCAGCAGGGGGGAGGGAGGGTTCTACAATGAGCAGTTCTTC
NA	TRBV28	TRBJ1-2	TRBD1	CATLTPDRGTNGYTF	TGTGCCACCCTAACACCCGACAGGGGAACGAATGGCTACACCTTC
NA	TRBV5-6	TRBJ2-3	TRBD2	CASSLEAGGTDTQYF	TGTGCCAGCAGCTTGGAAGCGGGGGGCACAGATACGCAGTATTTT
NA	TRBV29-1	TRBJ1-6	TRBD1	CSALTGVGSPLHF	TGCAGCGCTTTGACAGGGGTGGGTTCACCCCTCCACTTT
NA	TRBV11-2	TRBJ2-1	TRBD2	CASSLDPPGLGQHEQFF	TGTGCCAGCAGCTTAGACCCACCGGGACTAGGACAACATGAGCAGTTCTTC
NA	TRBV7-6	TRBJ1-3	NA	CASSPGALGNTIYF	TGTGCCAGCAGCCCTGGGGCGCTTGGAAACACCATATATTTT
NA	TRBV30	TRBJ1-1	TRBD1	CASAGQGSWYTEAFF	TGTGCCTCCGCCGGACAGGGGTCATGGTACACTGAAGCTTTCTTT
NA	TRBV19	TRBJ2-7	TRBD1	CASSITGGYEQYF	TGTGCCAGTAGTATTACAGGGGGCTACGAGCAGTACTTC
NA	TRBV11-1	TRBJ1-1	NA	CASSSTQLGGTEAFF	TGTGCCAGCAGCTCTACTCAACTTGGAGGGACTGAAGCTTTCTTT
once	TRBV2	TRBJ2-1	NA	CASDGGQSLGFF	TGTGCCAGCGACGGTGGACAGTCCCTTGGGTTCTTC
once	TRBV27	TRBJ1-6	NA	CASSLFPGENSPLHF	TGTGCCAGCAGTTTATTCCCAGGGGAGAATTCACCCCTCCACTTT
NA	TRBV6-6	TRBJ1-5	NA	CASSKSTGLDSQPQHF	TGTGCCAGCAGTAAATCGACAGGTCTGGACAGTCAGCCCCAGCATTTT
NA	TRBV6-5	TRBJ1-6	NA	CASSPDKTSPLHF	TGTGCCAGCAGCCCAGACAAGACTTCACCCCTCCACTTT
NA	TRBV28	TRBJ1-2	NA	CASSQDRHNGYTF	TGTGCCAGCAGTCAGGACAGACACAATGGCTACACCTTC
NA	TRBV19	TRBJ2-1	NA	CASSIVSGNEQFF	TGTGCCAGTAGTATTGTATCGGGAAACGAGCAGTTCTTC
NA	TRBV27	TRBJ1-2	NA	CASSFTGSGYTF	TGTGCCAGCAGTTTTACAGGTTCTGGCTACACCTTC
NA	TRBV11-2	TRBJ1-2	TRBD1	CASSLGGQGYGYTF	TGTGCCAGCAGCTTAGGGGGACAGGGCTATGGCTACACCTTC
NA	TRBV5-6	TRBJ1-1	NA	CASSSQGLLAFF	TGTGCCAGCAGCTCCCAGGGACTGTTAGCTTTCTTT
NA	TRBV12-3/TRBV12-4	TRBJ1-3	TRBD1	CASSGTGGYTIYF	TGTGCCAGCAGCGGGACAGGGGGTTACACCATATATTTT
NA	TRBV4-1	TRBJ2-1	TRBD2	CASSQETAGPSSYNEQFF	TGCGCCAGCAGCCAAGAGACAGCGGGGCCAAGCTCCTACAATGAGCAGTTCTTC
NA	TRBV6-5	TRBJ2-5	TRBD1	CASTYSRGRGETQYF	TGTGCCAGCACCTACTCCAGGGGGCGCGGGGAGACCCAGTACTTC
NA	TRBV7-2	TRBJ1-5	NA	CASSSRGGHFFSNQPQHF	TGTGCCAGCAGCTCTAGGGGAGGACATTTCTTTAGCAATCAGCCCCAGCATTTT
NA	TRBV27	TRBJ1-2	NA	CASSWGRDGYGYTF	TGTGCCAGCAGTTGGGGCAGAGACGGCTATGGCTACACCTTC
NA	TRBV25-1	TRBJ2-3	TRBD2	CASSELAGLTDTQYF	TGTGCCAGCAGTGAACTAGCGGGGTTGACAGATACGCAGTATTTT